These T cell receptor beta chains were read from a single sample in a study of T cell repertoires in cytomegalovirus infection. These receptors' targets are unknown. TCRdb called the reads again in MiXCR, with one record for every CDR3 protein. The top ten hold roughly 80% of the sample, which has tens of thousands of distinct CDR3 sequences, about 23% seen once. The sequencing sample was made of PBMCs, sequenced either directly or after in vitro stimulation (not recorded which). Receptors originate from a human donor in good health (CMV status not recorded). Some clones in this sample may be carry-over from other donors' samples. The CDR3 runs from the conserved cysteine through the conserved F or W. The D gene is left open where the match is weak. Clone size is shown for a subset of rows, as once, few, many or a class of expanded clone.

D gene: -
clone size: few
V gene: TRBV4-3
J gene: TRBJ2-3
CDR3 protein: CASSQEGFGLDTQYF
CDR3 DNA: TGCGCCAGCAGCCAAGAAGGGTTCGGCCTAGATACGCAGTATTTT

D gene: -
clone size: few
V gene: TRBV2
J gene: TRBJ2-2
CDR3 protein: CASSPYTSGTGELFF
CDR3 DNA: TGTGCCAGCAGCCCCTATACTAGTGGCACCGGGGAGCTGTTTTTT

D gene: -
clone size: many
V gene: TRBV7-9
J gene: TRBJ1-1
CDR3 protein: CASSLGAIQEAFF
CDR3 DNA: TGTGCCAGCAGCCTGGGGGCAATTCAAGAAGCTTTCTTT

D gene: TRBD2
clone size: -
V gene: TRBV7-2
J gene: TRBJ2-3
CDR3 protein: CASSSGAGPSSGRGRYTQYF
CDR3 DNA: TGTGCCAGCAGCTCAGGCGCCGGGCCGTCCAGCGGGAGGGGACGATATACGCAGTATTTT

D gene: -
clone size: -
V gene: TRBV5-3
J gene: TRBJ2-5
CDR3 protein: CASSLTSAETQYF
CDR3 DNA: TGTGCCAGCAGCTTGACGTCCGCCGAGACCCAGTACTTC

D gene: TRBD2
clone size: many
V gene: TRBV15
J gene: TRBJ2-2
CDR3 protein: CATSRVGAGRGTGELFF
CDR3 DNA: TGTGCCACCAGCAGAGTTGGAGCGGGAAGGGGCACCGGGGAGCTGTTTTTT

D gene: -
clone size: -
V gene: TRBV7-9
J gene: TRBJ2-4
CDR3 protein: CASSLAGQISKNIQYF
CDR3 DNA: TGTGCCAGCAGCTTGGCGGGACAGATTTCCAAAAACATTCAGTACTTC

D gene: TRBD1
clone size: -
V gene: TRBV12-3/TRBV12-4
J gene: TRBJ1-4
CDR3 protein: CAITRQGLSEKLFF
CDR3 DNA: TGTGCCATCACCCGACAGGGGCTTTCGGAAAAACTGTTTTTT

D gene: TRBD2
clone size: -
V gene: TRBV11-2
J gene: TRBJ2-3
CDR3 protein: CASSFGTIDTQYF
CDR3 DNA: TGTGCCAGCAGCTTCGGGACTATTGATACGCAGTATTTT

D gene: -
clone size: -
V gene: TRBV18
J gene: TRBJ2-1
CDR3 protein: CASSQTYNEQFF
CDR3 DNA: TGTGCCAGCTCACAGACCTACAATGAGCAGTTCTTC

D gene: -
clone size: -
V gene: TRBV6-6
J gene: TRBJ1-2
CDR3 protein: CAMARDLWGYTF
CDR3 DNA: TGTGCCATGGCCAGGGACCTCTGGGGCTACACCTTC

D gene: TRBD2
clone size: few
V gene: TRBV18
J gene: TRBJ2-7
CDR3 protein: CASSPPTSSGRAAEQYF
CDR3 DNA: TGTGCCAGCTCACCACCAACGTCTAGCGGGAGGGCCGCCGAGCAGTACTTC

D gene: TRBD2
clone size: many
V gene: TRBV28
J gene: TRBJ2-6
CDR3 protein: CASNLAGEAGANVLTF
CDR3 DNA: TGTGCCAGCAATTTAGCGGGAGAGGCGGGGGCCAACGTCCTGACTTTC

D gene: TRBD2
clone size: few
V gene: TRBV5-4
J gene: TRBJ2-1
CDR3 protein: CASSLTSGGNEQFF
CDR3 DNA: TGTGCCAGCAGCTTAACTAGCGGGGGCAATGAGCAGTTCTTC

D gene: TRBD1
clone size: -
V gene: TRBV6-1
J gene: TRBJ2-1
CDR3 protein: CASSPRPPGQGYNEQFF
CDR3 DNA: TGTGCCAGCAGCCCCCGACCCCCGGGACAGGGCTACAATGAGCAGTTCTTC

D gene: TRBD2
clone size: -
V gene: TRBV6-6
J gene: TRBJ2-7
CDR3 protein: CASSIGLAGPYEQYF
CDR3 DNA: TGTGCCAGCAGTATAGGACTAGCGGGCCCCTACGAGCAGTACTTC

D gene: -
clone size: many
V gene: TRBV7-9
J gene: TRBJ2-6
CDR3 protein: CASSPPEGRANVLTF
CDR3 DNA: TGTGCCAGCAGCCCCCCGGAAGGGCGGGCCAACGTCCTGACTTTC

D gene: -
clone size: -
V gene: TRBV9
J gene: TRBJ2-6
CDR3 protein: CASTLQGSGANVLTF
CDR3 DNA: TGTGCCAGCACCCTACAGGGCTCTGGGGCCAACGTCCTGACTTTC

D gene: -
clone size: few
V gene: TRBV3-1
J gene: TRBJ2-7
CDR3 protein: CASRDHSYPYEQYF
CDR3 DNA: TGTGCCAGCAGGGACCATTCATATCCCTACGAGCAGTACTTC

D gene: TRBD2
clone size: -
V gene: TRBV5-4
J gene: TRBJ2-2
CDR3 protein: CASSLGGSYVGELFF
CDR3 DNA: TGTGCCAGCAGCTTGGGCGGGAGTTATGTCGGGGAGCTGTTTTTT

D gene: TRBD2
clone size: -
V gene: TRBV2
J gene: TRBJ2-7
CDR3 protein: CASSVPPGLAGGRTYEQYF
CDR3 DNA: TGTGCCAGCAGTGTCCCCCCGGGACTAGCGGGAGGGCGGACCTACGAGCAGTACTTC

D gene: TRBD2
clone size: few
V gene: TRBV6-2/TRBV6-3
J gene: TRBJ2-1
CDR3 protein: CASSTTSGKPIEQFF
CDR3 DNA: TGTGCCAGCAGTACGACTAGCGGGAAGCCGATTGAGCAGTTCTTC

D gene: -
clone size: -
V gene: TRBV6-8
J gene: TRBJ1-6
CDR3 protein: CASSLSGGNNSPLHF
CDR3 DNA: TGTGCCAGCAGTCTATCGGGGGGGAATAATTCACCCCTCCACTTT

D gene: TRBD2
clone size: once
V gene: TRBV12-3/TRBV12-4
J gene: TRBJ2-3
CDR3 protein: CASSLRLAGFTDTQYF
CDR3 DNA: TGTGCCAGCAGTCTTAGACTAGCGGGTTTCACAGATACGCAGTATTTT

D gene: TRBD2
clone size: many
V gene: TRBV7-2
J gene: TRBJ2-1
CDR3 protein: CASSSQAGVGHEQFF
CDR3 DNA: TGTGCCAGCAGCTCCCAGGCGGGGGTGGGTCATGAGCAGTTCTTC

D gene: -
clone size: -
V gene: TRBV28
J gene: TRBJ1-2
CDR3 protein: CASSSPDSGDYGYTF
CDR3 DNA: TGTGCCAGCAGTTCCCCGGACAGCGGAGACTATGGCTACACCTTC

D gene: -
clone size: many
V gene: TRBV7-2
J gene: TRBJ1-3
CDR3 protein: CASSFTTVVTSSGNTIYF
CDR3 DNA: TGTGCCAGCAGCTTTACAACTGTGGTCACGAGCTCTGGAAACACCATATATTTT

D gene: TRBD2
clone size: few
V gene: TRBV7-2
J gene: TRBJ2-5
CDR3 protein: CASSLSLSGRFETQYF
CDR3 DNA: TGTGCCAGCAGCTTAAGTTTAAGCGGGAGGTTCGAGACCCAGTACTTC

D gene: -
clone size: many
V gene: TRBV5-4
J gene: TRBJ2-6
CDR3 protein: CASSPRGTLAGANVLTF
CDR3 DNA: TGTGCCAGCAGCCCGCGCGGTACGTTAGCTGGGGCCAACGTCCTGACTTTC

D gene: -
clone size: -
V gene: TRBV20-1
J gene: TRBJ1-2
CDR3 protein: CSASWDGNYGYTF
CDR3 DNA: TGCAGTGCTAGCTGGGACGGAAACTATGGCTACACCTTC

D gene: -
clone size: -
V gene: TRBV10-3
J gene: TRBJ2-5
CDR3 protein: CAISGGEERETQYF
CDR3 DNA: TGTGCCATCAGTGGGGGTGAGGAGCGGGAGACCCAGTACTTC

D gene: -
clone size: few
V gene: TRBV7-8
J gene: TRBJ2-3
CDR3 protein: CASSFQASADTQYF
CDR3 DNA: TGTGCCAGCAGCTTCCAGGCGAGCGCAGATACGCAGTATTTT

D gene: TRBD1
clone size: many
V gene: TRBV7-8
J gene: TRBJ2-5
CDR3 protein: CASSSGQAKSF
CDR3 DNA: TGTGCCAGCAGTTCCGGACAGGCGAAGTCCTTC

D gene: TRBD2
clone size: few
V gene: TRBV10-3
J gene: TRBJ2-3
CDR3 protein: CAIGAGGTDTQYF
CDR3 DNA: TGTGCCATCGGAGCGGGAGGCACAGATACGCAGTATTTT

D gene: -
clone size: -
V gene: TRBV27
J gene: TRBJ2-1
CDR3 protein: CASPTGDKPYNEQFF
CDR3 DNA: TGTGCCAGCCCAACTGGGGATAAACCCTACAATGAGCAGTTCTTC

D gene: TRBD1
clone size: few
V gene: TRBV4-1
J gene: TRBJ2-1
CDR3 protein: CASSQDRGRWDEQFF
CDR3 DNA: TGCGCCAGCAGCCAAGACAGGGGGCGCTGGGATGAGCAGTTCTTC

D gene: -
clone size: -
V gene: TRBV4-3
J gene: TRBJ2-3
CDR3 protein: CASSLQTHLITDTQYF
CDR3 DNA: TGCGCCAGCAGCCTGCAAACTCACTTGATCACAGATACGCAGTATTTT

D gene: -
clone size: many
V gene: TRBV5-4
J gene: TRBJ1-4
CDR3 protein: CASSLAGEKLFF
CDR3 DNA: TGTGCCAGCAGCTTGGCCGGTGAAAAACTGTTTTTT

D gene: -
clone size: -
V gene: TRBV5-4
J gene: TRBJ1-2
CDR3 protein: CASSSSGRPRGYGYTF
CDR3 DNA: TGTGCCAGCAGCTCTTCCGGACGACCGCGAGGCTATGGCTACACCTTC

D gene: -
clone size: -
V gene: TRBV5-1
J gene: TRBJ1-5
CDR3 protein: CASSMSSNQPQHF
CDR3 DNA: TGCGCCAGCAGCATGAGTAGCAATCAGCCCCAGCATTTT

D gene: TRBD1
clone size: -
V gene: TRBV7-2
J gene: TRBJ1-1
CDR3 protein: CASSLGDRTTEAFF
CDR3 DNA: TGTGCCAGCAGCTTAGGGGACAGGACCACTGAAGCTTTCTTT

D gene: -
clone size: many
V gene: TRBV7-9
J gene: TRBJ2-2
CDR3 protein: CASSPISSTGELFF
CDR3 DNA: TGTGCCAGCAGCCCGATAAGTAGCACCGGGGAGCTGTTTTTT

D gene: -
clone size: -
V gene: TRBV20-1
J gene: TRBJ2-1
CDR3 protein: CSAFGIVNEQFF
CDR3 DNA: TGCAGTGCTTTCGGGATAGTGAATGAGCAGTTCTTC

D gene: -
clone size: few
V gene: TRBV20-1
J gene: TRBJ2-7
CDR3 protein: CSARVAAESSYEQYF
CDR3 DNA: TGCAGTGCTAGAGTAGCAGCGGAAAGCTCCTACGAGCAGTACTTC

D gene: -
clone size: many
V gene: TRBV7-2
J gene: TRBJ2-7
CDR3 protein: CASSPRRNPVYEQYF
CDR3 DNA: TGTGCCAGCAGCCCGCGCCGGAACCCGGTATACGAGCAGTACTTC

D gene: -
clone size: -
V gene: TRBV19
J gene: TRBJ2-5
CDR3 protein: CASSIRSVGRFQETQYF
CDR3 DNA: TGTGCCAGTAGTATACGGTCGGTAGGGCGGTTCCAAGAGACCCAGTACTTC